This TCR beta chain was sequenced for a study of T cells in Graves' hyperthyroidism and ophthalmopathy (dated by TCRdb to the late 2010s). Concerning the study at large: Peripheral blood samples were taken at the time of initial diagnosis, prior to any treatment. A discovery cohort of roughly 100 patients, 43 with Graves' ophthalmopathy and 55 to 60 with stable Graves' hyperthyroidism, was used to find distinguishing TCR V-J signatures. Prospective prediction of ophthalmopathy was tested in an independent validation cohort consisting of roughly 20 hyperthyroidism patients and around 16 patients who later progressed to ophthalmopathy. The approximately 100 discovery patients were randomly divided into training and test sets at a 7:3 ratio. In addition, the study compared T-cell repertoires in thyroid tissue and in blood from roughly six Graves' hyperthyroidism patients. Once sampling was done, hyperthyroidism patients were given methimazole at a starting dose of 30 mg daily, whereas ophthalmopathy patients were given high-dose intravenous methylprednisolone. The paper describes TCR Vbeta CDR3 sequencing of 140 or so peripheral blood samples, made up of fewer than 50 ophthalmopathy patients, more than 70 hyperthyroidism patients and 17 progressor patients.

The TCR beta CDR3 regions were amplified from RNA transcripts. The TCR CDR3 was subjected to a first round of RT-PCR using the HTBI primer set and the Qiagen OneStep RT-PCR kit. Libraries were constructed in a second round of multiplex PCR, after which size selection and purification were carried out. Paired-end sequencing of the libraries was performed with 100 bp reads on an Illumina HiSeq2000. Processing in the source paper ran as follows. SOAPnuke was used to process the raw data, throwing out any read that contained adapters or uncalled bases, had a mean Phred below 15, or lacked an exact constant-primer or identifier match. COPE v1.2.5 was used to merge high-quality paired reads, and clonotypes were defined as unique nucleotide sequences. Clonotypes were aligned to IMGT TRBV, TRBD and TRBJ reference segments using MiTCR v1.1. Analysis was restricted to V-J combinations with a frequency above 0.0001, which covered 98% to 99.2% of repertoires. A TCS score was defined as the ratio of F50 (clonal expansion) to E x V (chaos), with BLOSUM62-based TCRdist applied between CDR3 peptides within each V-J. Welch's t-statistics and random forest reduced 514 V-J features to some 14, which were used in a naive Bayes classifier (R e1071). Using fastp trimming at Q25 and MiXCR clonotype assembly, TCRdb reanalyzed the public sequencing data and kept in-frame beta chains. Here each entry gathers all rows of one CDR3 protein and keeps the most common genes and DNA. TCRdb's processing, not the study's, gives the V and J calls here. In this sample the table shows hundreds of thousands of distinct CDR3 sequences, more than 12% of which occur a single time. Jointly, the top ten make up 9.5% to 15% of the sample.

The CDR3 covers 12 residues, taking in both the cysteine and the phenylalanine. CDR3 DNA only is kept here, 36 bases in frame from base 1. V and J are truncated by 1 base and 7 bases respectively, leaving an intervening sequence of 7 bases. According to the germline V gene (reference sequence), CDR1 reads SEHNR and CDR2 reads FQNEAQ. This clonotype showed up many times. Its antigen remains undetermined. The sample holds no much larger clone one base away, and base qualities are not on file. Here is what the overall study found, with its caveats: No statistical method was used to fix the sample size in advance, and group allocation was not hidden from the investigators. Most expanded thyroid clonotypes (frequency above 0.001) were also found in blood, which suggests that blood repertoires may mirror thyroid immune responses. In validation, the model predicted progression to ophthalmopathy with approximately 71% sensitivity and less than 75% specificity, a median of around six months before onset. In cross-validation, a model built on a 13 V-J signature told ophthalmopathy apart from stable hyperthyroidism with less than 90% sensitivity and about 81% specificity, and in testing the same model reached 80%/75%.

Ophthalmopathy patients had moderately to severely active disease, with a Clinical Activity Score of 3 or more, a NOSPECS grade of 4 or more, and a disease duration of less than 3 months. The study excluded patients with uncontrolled infections, other autoimmune diseases, pregnancy or lactation. Diagnoses relied on clinical symptoms, serum thyroxine and TRAb, thyroid ultrasound and orbital computed tomography. PBMCs were separated from roughly 9.3 ml of fresh peripheral blood using Ficoll-Paque density gradient centrifugation. Total RNA was extracted with Trizol reagent, and quality was checked on an Agilent 2100 Bioanalyzer.

Here the chain combines TRBV7-9 and TRBJ1-2; confidence is insufficient to name the D gene. The sample was blood. This receptor was identified in a woman between 50 and 59 years old with Graves' ophthalmopathy. The DNA reads as follows: TGTGCCAGCAGCTTAGAGGGAGTTGGCTACACCTTC. Its amino acids are CASSLEGVGYTF.